Listed here are 5 T cell receptor beta chains from one sample, sequenced in a study of human T cells and chemical hapten exposure. TCRdb redid the calling of the RACE reads with MiXCR, one entry per CDR3 protein. Of approximately 52,000 distinct CDR3 sequences listed, approximately 10% are singletons. Time point meaning: patch test 1, 2 weeks after DPC sensitization. As for treatment: therapeutic diphenylcyclopropenone sensitization with weekly scalp DPC. It was from unfractionated whole blood that total RNA was extracted. Here the sequenced sample was whole blood, taken in connection with sensitization to the hapten diphenylcyclopropenone (DPC). These receptors were collected from a woman aged 40 to 50 with alopecia areata. Some clones in this sample may be carry-over from other donors' samples.

Ten or more counts support this clonotype. This sequence joins TRBV7-2 and TRBJ1-2; TRBD1 is a possible D gene (5 bases). The V end lost 3 bases, the J end lost 8 bases, and 13 bases lay between the germline ends. Germline V lookup: CDR1 SGHTA, CDR2 FQGNSA. This CDR3 is 13 amino acids long. The DNA of the CDR3 is TGTGCCAGCAGCTTTGGGACGGCAAAGGGCTACACCTTC. Protein product: CASSFGTAKGYTF.

This clonotype was observed at least ten times. CDR3 bases: TGCGCCAACCCGACCGGGACAGGGAGGGGGAACACTGAAGCTTTCTTT. Translating it yields CANPTGTGRGNTEAFF. V usage is TRBV10-1 and J usage is TRBJ1-1, with TRBD1 identical over 9 bases. The germline V gene has CDR1 WNHNN and CDR2 SYGVQD (reference sequence). CDR3 length: 16 amino acids. J was trimmed by 1 base and V by 10 bases; bases with no gene match: 13.

This chain uses TRBV7-3 with TRBJ2-1, with 7 bases aligning to TRBD2. Germline CDR1 reads SGHTA; CDR2 reads FQGTGA. Germline trimming cut 5 bases from V and 6 bases from J; bases unmatched to any gene: 10. The CDR3 sequence is 15 residues long. CDR3 nucleotide sequence: TGTGCCAGCAGCCGAGCGGGGCCGCCGCTCAATGAGCAGTTCTTC. Its translation: CASSRAGPPLNEQFF.

The sample holds a few counts of this clonotype. This chain connects TRBV21-1 to TRBJ2-7. TRBV21-1 represents a pseudogene. There are 16 residues in the CDR3. In DNA, the CDR3 is TGTGCCAGCAGGAAAAGAATGATGAAAAGCTCCTACGAGCAGTACTTC. Amino acids: CASRKRMMKSSYEQYF.

The rearrangement joins TRBV18 to TRBJ2-1; 9 bases are a match to TRBD2. This CDR3 is 14 amino acids long. Trimming at V came to 3 bases and at J to 8 bases, leaving 5 bases not matched to a gene. Germline CDR1 is KGHSH and CDR2 is LQKENI. As DNA, the CDR3 is TGTGCCAGCTCACCCTCGAGGACTAGCGATGAGCAGTTCTTC. It codes for CASSPSRTSDEQFF.